This entry lists 17 T cell receptor beta chains sequenced from one sample in a study of cytotoxic CD8 clonotypes in ibrutinib-treated CLL (dated by TCRdb to the early 2020s). Interpreted using the paper, the time point label stands for: roughly 23 months on ibrutinib. Receptor libraries were prepared by the immunoSEQ multiplex PCR assay. The source is immuneACCESS, and TCRdb retained only in-frame sequences with V and J called. Part of the clones is not carried over; for the studies checked, unresolved V genes explain less than half of this, and the remainder is unexplained. In this sample the table shows roughly 150,000 clones, about 80% of which occur a single time. In total, the top ten clones hold 4.5% to 6% of the sample. The sequenced sample was PBMCs, obtained after 24 months of ibrutinib treatment. Receptors were obtained from a human donor with chronic lymphocytic leukemia.

V and J are TRBV28 and TRBJ2-3; 11 positions agree with TRBD2. Trimming at V came to 5 bases and at J to 6 bases, leaving 10 bases not matched to a gene. The CDR3 has 16 residues. Germline V gives CDR1 MDHEN, CDR2 SYDVKM. In DNA, the CDR3 is TGTGCCAGCAGTATCCTATCCGCTAGCGGGAGGGATACGCAGTATTTT. Translated, it gives CASSILSASGRDTQYF.

This chain connects TRBV7-2 to TRBJ1-5; TRBD1 agrees at 9 bases. After removal of 5 bases from V and 5 bases from J, the junction contained 7 bases not matched to a gene. This CDR3 has 15 residues. Per germline, CDR1 SGHTA and CDR2 FQGNSA. DNA of the CDR3: TGTGCCAGCAGCCAGGGACAGGGTGAGGATCAGCCCCAGCATTTT. This gives the protein CASSQGQGEDQPQHF.

The chain combines TRBV19 with TRBJ2-2; either TRBD1 or TRBD2 may supply D (5 bases each). The germline gives CDR1 LNHDA, CDR2 SQIVND (reference sequence). This CDR3 is built from 15 residues. Trimming left V 9 bases short and J 5 bases short, with 19 bases between. CDR3 DNA: TGTGCCAGCGGACCGGGGCTATTTTTGACCGGGGAGCTGTTTTTT. It is translated as CASGPGLFLTGELFF.

This clone has more than one count but fewer than ten. J is TRBJ2-7 and V is TRBV11-2; 11 bases are shared with TRBD2. The germline V gene has CDR1 SGHAT and CDR2 FQNNGV. With 7 bases clipped from V and 4 bases from J, the junction kept 12 bases outside the gene matches. The CDR3 is 16 amino acids. The DNA for the CDR3 is TGTGCCAGCACCCGGACTAGCGGGCGGACCCCTTACGAGCAGTACTTC. This translates into CASTRTSGRTPYEQYF.

The chain employs TRBV6-1 and TRBJ2-7; D unresolved. This CDR3 region has 15 residues. The ends were cut back, 2 bases at V and 5 bases at J, with 16 bases in the middle. The germline gives CDR1 MNHNS, CDR2 SASEGT. The CDR3 here is CASSELKYSSDEQYF. The CDR3 coding sequence is TGTGCCAGCAGTGAACTAAAATATTCATCGGACGAGCAGTACTTC.

The chain is built from TRBV6-5 and TRBJ1-6; D ambiguous. V shed 2 bases and J shed 8 bases, with 7 bases lying between them. CDR1 is MNHEY and CDR2 is SVGAGI in the germline V gene. This CDR3 is built from 13 residues. The CDR3 is CASSYGQDSPLHF. The DNA for the CDR3 is TGTGCCAGCAGTTACGGCCAGGATTCACCCCTCCACTTT.

This chain connects TRBV10-3 to TRBJ1-3, with D uncertain. CDR1 and CDR2 (germline): ENHRY, SYGVKD. The ends were cut back, 6 bases at V and 0 bases at J, with 9 bases in the middle. The CDR3 consists of 14 residues. The CDR3 coding sequence is TGTGCCATCAGGGCGGGGAGCTCTGGAAACACCATATATTTT. This encodes CAIRAGSSGNTIYF.

The rearrangement links TRBV15 to TRBJ2-3; either TRBD1 or TRBD2 may supply D (5 bases each). This CDR3 spans 14 amino acids. CDR1 and CDR2 (germline): LNHNV, YYDKDF (reference sequence). Trimming pared 1 base from V and 6 bases from J, leaving 11 bases between. This chain's CDR3 is CATSRGWDGDTQYF. CDR3 DNA sequence: TGTGCCACCAGCAGAGGTTGGGACGGGGATACGCAGTATTTT.

Concerning this clone: Just one base apart from a much larger clone, this may be a read error. The same CDR3 is also encoded by other DNA sequences in this sample. The chain has TRBV5-1 and TRBJ1-4; D remains ambiguous. Germline lookup yields CDR1 SGHRS and CDR2 YFSETQ. The CDR3 contains 14 residues. Deletions cut 4 bases from V and 6 bases from J, with 13 bases between. The CDR3 bases are TGCGCCAGCAGCGTGGATAGGGCGGATGAAAAACTGTTTTTT. Translated: CASSVDRADEKLFF.

The chain combines TRBV4-1 with TRBJ1-4; 7 bases are a match to TRBD1. V was pared by 1 base and J by 0 bases, with 2 bases of the junction left unmatched. CDR3 length: 16 residues. CDR1 and CDR2 from the germline V gene are MGHRA and YSYEKL. Here the CDR3 DNA reads TGCGCCAGCAGCCAAGGACAGGGTGCAACTAATGAAAAACTGTTTTTT. Amino acids: CASSQGQGATNEKLFF.

The DNA for the CDR3 is TGTGCCAGCAGCCCCGGACAGGGGGCGGGCGGGCCCCAGCATTTT. Translated, it gives CASSPGQGAGGPQHF. The chain is built from TRBV11-2 and TRBJ1-5, with TRBD1 matching over 11 bases. The CDR3 totals 15 residues. With 5 bases clipped from V and 9 bases from J, the junction kept 9 bases outside the gene matches. Germline CDR1 is SGHAT and CDR2 is FQNNGV.

The chain couples TRBV10-3 to TRBJ1-2, with D unclear. Looked up from germline, CDR1 is ENHRY and CDR2 is SYGVKD. V lost 4 bases and J 3 bases, leaving 9 bases between the germline ends. This CDR3 spans 13 amino acids. The CDR3 loop reads CAISGGGDYGYTF. The CDR3 DNA is TGTGCCATCAGTGGGGGTGGGGACTATGGCTACACCTTC.

The chain uses TRBV6-8 and TRBJ2-3; D is unclear. Germline CDR1 is MNHGY and CDR2 is SAAAGT. V lost 11 bases and J 5 bases, leaving 5 bases between the germline ends. The CDR3 consists of 9 residues. This CDR3 reads CALEDTQYF. CDR3 coding DNA: TGTGCCCTCGAAGATACGCAGTATTTT.

CDR3 protein: CASSFGGAKNIQYF. The CDR3 DNA is TGCGCCAGCAGCTTTGGGGGGGCCAAAAACATTCAGTACTTC. The V call is TRBV5-1, the J call TRBJ2-4, with D perhaps TRBD2 (6 bases). The CDR3 loop spans 14 amino acids. Germline V CDR1 and CDR2: SGHRS, YFSETQ. Trimming stripped 2 bases from V and 1 base from J, with 7 bases between.

The chain combines TRBV6-6 with TRBJ2-1; 8 positions match TRBD2. Looked up from germline, CDR1 is MNHNY and CDR2 is SVGAGI (reference sequence). CDR3 length: 14 amino acids. V shed 2 bases, J shed 6 bases, and the junction held 3 bases outside the gene matches. The CDR3: CASSYPGGANEQFF. The CDR3 DNA reads as TGTGCCAGCAGTTACCCGGGGGGGGCCAATGAGCAGTTCTTC.

The chain uses TRBV7-6 and TRBJ2-1, with a possible D match to TRBD1 (5 bases). With 3 bases removed from V and 3 bases from J, the gap between germline ends came to 12 bases. There are 15 residues in the CDR3. Per the germline V gene, CDR1 is SGHVS and CDR2 is FNYEAQ. The CDR3 DNA reads as TGTGCCAGCAGCTTGAACAGGAACGTCTACAATGAGCAGTTCTTC. The encoded protein is CASSLNRNVYNEQFF.

This clone has a handful of counts. This chain connects TRBV29-1 to TRBJ1-3; D is undetermined. This CDR3 comprises 11 residues. V lost 3 bases to trimming and J lost 8 bases, with 8 bases between them. Per the germline V gene, CDR1 is SQVTM and CDR2 is ANQGSEA. In DNA form, the CDR3 reads TGCAGCGTTGATGAGGCCCACACCATATATTTT. Translated: CSVDEAHTIYF. Supplemented by reference TRBV29-1 and TRBJ1-3, the full variable domain reads SAVISQKPSRDICQRGTSLTIQCQVDSQVTMMFWYRQQPGQSLTLIATANQGSEATYESGFVIDKFPISRPNLTFSTLTVSNMSPEDSSIYLCSVDEAHTIYFGEGSWLTVV.